Given below is one TCR beta chain in context. The antigen is undetermined. The V and J ends lost 8 bases and 4 bases respectively, with 14 bases between them. The CDR3 covers 13 residues. This specimen belongs to a study of post-analysis software for immune sequencing data. Across the study: The study covered relapsing-remitting, secondary progressive and progressive-relapsing courses of multiple sclerosis.

Prepared libraries of TCR beta cDNA carried unique molecular identifiers. Via MiXCR, TCRdb re-called the PCR reads, giving one row per CDR3 protein. The profile shows some 690,000 distinct CDR3 sequences, 59% of them singletons. Study-wide points: Normalized Chao1 diversity was significantly lower in multiple sclerosis patients than in controls. Samples prepared in the same batch strongly co-clustered by F measure. The study found TRBV5-6, TRBV5-1 and TRBV20-1 among several TRBV segments more frequent in patients than controls.

The chain couples TRBV12-3 or TRBV12-4 to TRBJ1-1; D is uncertain. Sequenced material: blood. The TCR originated in a girl aged 2 to 9 with multiple sclerosis. In nucleotides, the CDR3 is TGTGCCAGCGGTCTTCTTGTCGGCACTGAAGCTTTCTTT. Its protein product is CASGLLVGTEAFF.